Reported below is one T cell receptor (beta chain). Healthy HIV-negative adults without recent acute infections or vaccinations served as donors. Per germline, CDR1 SNHLY and CDR2 FYNNEI. The CDR3 has 15 amino acids. With 7 bases clipped from V and 6 bases from J, the junction kept 10 bases outside the gene matches. This specimen comes from a study of shared clonotypes between healthy human individuals. The assay ran at deep level. Profiling relied on immunoSEQ multiplex PCR, and the TCRdb table lists in-frame clones only, not all of them. The repertoire holds over 150,000 clones, approximately 61% seen once, with around 9.3% in the top ten.

The clonotype comes from a man aged 30 to 39 in good health. Sequencing was done on a sample of memory CD4+ T cells sorted from blood. This sample's subset: CD45RA-negative fraction. The chain combines TRBV2 with TRBJ2-4; 9 bases agree with TRBD2. The CDR3 spells CASKIRSGSRNIQYF. DNA for the CDR3: TGTGCCAGCAAAATACGTAGCGGGAGTCGAAACATTCAGTACTTC. The variable domain in full, with the rest retrieved from reference TRBV2 and TRBJ2-4, is EPEVTQTPSHQVTQMGQEVILRCVPISNHLYFYWYRQILGQKVEFLVSFYNNEISEKSEIFDDQFSVERPDGSNFTLKIRSTKLEDSAMYFCASKIRSGSRNIQYFGAGTRLSVL.